Given below is one T cell receptor beta chain in context. This sample was included in a study of blood T cell repertoires in COVID-19. From germline, CDR1 is MNHEY and CDR2 SVGAGI. V lost 4 bases and J lost 12; bases outside the gene matches: 4. The length of the CDR3 is 12 residues. TCRdb's copy holds only in-frame clones and misses some; the assay was immunoSEQ multiplex PCR. This sample has some 390,000 clones; over 85% occur once, and the top ten carry 1.7%. The sample was PBMCs or T cells enriched from blood (not recorded which). The rearrangement links TRBV6-5 to TRBJ1-1; 11 bases fit TRBD1. This TCR was recovered from a woman in her twenties or thirties who had recovered from COVID-19. The CDR3, as DNA: TGTGCCAGCAGTTGGACAGGGGGCGTGTCTTTCTTT. It translates to CASSWTGGVSFF.